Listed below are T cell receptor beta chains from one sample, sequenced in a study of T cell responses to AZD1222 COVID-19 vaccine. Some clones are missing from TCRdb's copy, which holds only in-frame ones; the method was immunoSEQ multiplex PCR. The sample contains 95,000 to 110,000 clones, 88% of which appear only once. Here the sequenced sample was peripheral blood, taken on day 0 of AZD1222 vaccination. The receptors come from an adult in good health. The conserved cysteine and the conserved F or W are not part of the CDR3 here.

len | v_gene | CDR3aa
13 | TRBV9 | ASSVDDFRTGELF
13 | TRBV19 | ASRQASGRYNEQF
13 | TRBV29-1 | SVEDEGQAQETQY
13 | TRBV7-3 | ASSQSGTGGEKLF
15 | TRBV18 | ASSNIGQGASNQPQH
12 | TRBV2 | ASSERRTDYGYT
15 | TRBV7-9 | ASSSLQRGGAYNEQF
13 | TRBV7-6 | ASSSSGGKNSPLH
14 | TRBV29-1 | SVDSGRGFKVGELF
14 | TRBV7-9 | ASNIYSGGRAQPQH
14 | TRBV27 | ASSSTGFGGDTEAF
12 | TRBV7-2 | ASSKDLSRDKLF
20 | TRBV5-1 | ASSSIGGTSGRRVLAKNIQY
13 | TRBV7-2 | ASSLGTGLTQPQH
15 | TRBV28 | ASMASISGRTYGELF
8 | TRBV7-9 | AIDTGELF
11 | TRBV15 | ATSREPYDGYT
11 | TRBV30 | AWSGAGNTEAF
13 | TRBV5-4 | ASSLSGGGGEKLF
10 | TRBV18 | ASSTANQPQH
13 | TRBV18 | ASSQEGQSKNIQY
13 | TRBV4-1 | ASSQDRAVFTEAF
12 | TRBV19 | ASSIPGQGAPLH
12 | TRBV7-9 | ASSFTGQNTEAF
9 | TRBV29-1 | SVPRGYGYT
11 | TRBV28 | ASRRAVFYEQY
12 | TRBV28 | ASRATGNTYEQY
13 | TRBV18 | ASSPPINRGNIQY
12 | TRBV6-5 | ATTGTKSVGEQY
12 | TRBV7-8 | ASNPDRNTDTQY
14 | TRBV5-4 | ASSLALNKNTGELF
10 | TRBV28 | AGGQSNYGYT
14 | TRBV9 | ASSVLAGKNTGELF
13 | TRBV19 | ASSLETEFQETQY
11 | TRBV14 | ASSWDYRDTIY
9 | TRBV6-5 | ASRTGGPWY
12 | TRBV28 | ATVSPGTGNTIY
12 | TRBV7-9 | ASGRGADYYEQY
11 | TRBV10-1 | ASMKTSGNTIY
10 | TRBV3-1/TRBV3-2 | ASSQGASAQY
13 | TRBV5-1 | ASSFRVGKQETQY
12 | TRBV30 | AWSEGHWIGELF
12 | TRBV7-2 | ASSLAGVGEPQH
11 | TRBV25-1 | ASSPTGYNEQF
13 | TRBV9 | ASSVAPNRGDGYT
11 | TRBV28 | ASSRGRPETQY
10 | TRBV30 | AWRGGVYGYT
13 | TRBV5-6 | ASSAWGQGVSPLH